Sequencing of this TCR beta chain was carried out in a study of T cells in Graves' hyperthyroidism and ophthalmopathy. TCR beta CDR3 region amplification was performed from RNA transcripts. Using the HTBI primer set, a first-round RT-PCR was run on the TCR CDR3. Each CDR3 protein is one row after TCRdb ran MiXCR on the multiplex PCR reads. The data hold 660,000 or so distinct CDR3 sequences, with about a fifth observed a single time. This clonotype showed up many times. Its antigen is not known. Ophthalmopathy in the patients scored at least 3 on Clinical Activity Score and at least 4 on NOSPECS grade, lasting under 3 months. Reasons for excluding patients were uncontrolled infection, other autoimmune disease, pregnancy or lactation. Study-level points and caveats: Ophthalmopathy, which appeared later, was predicted by the model a median approximately 6.7 months before onset. Most thyroid-expanded clonotypes above 0.001 were also found in blood.

Germline V gene lookup returns CDR1 SGHTA and CDR2 FQGNSA. The V end was cut by 1 base, the J end by 5 bases, with 8 bases between. CDR3 length equals 13 residues. Sequenced material: blood. This TCR was recovered from a man younger than 45 with Graves' ophthalmopathy. This rearrangement joins TRBV7-2 to TRBJ1-1; D is ambiguous. In DNA, the CDR3 is TGTGCCAGCAGCTTAGGGGTTCGGACTGAAGCTTTCTTT. It encodes CASSLGVRTEAFF.